What follows describes a single TCR beta chain. A much larger clonotype is one base distant, so this may be a read error. This CDR3 is missing its conserved last phenylalanine or tryptophan, likely due to a read error. The sample comes from a study of metastatic and nonmetastatic thyroid tumors. Every patient underwent thyroid surgery untreated. Germline V gene sequence: CDR1 GTSNPN, CDR2 SVGIG (reference sequence). The CDR3 consists of 11 residues. V was shortened by 0 bases and J by 3 bases, with 2 bases between the two germline ends. TCRdb re-clonotyped the PCR reads through MiXCR. The sample consists of about 85,000 clones, 8.6% of them appearing once.

This sequence originates from a female donor with papillary thyroid cancer or a benign thyroid nodule (not recorded which). Some clones in this sample may be carry-over from other donors' samples. The V gene is TRBV30, the J gene TRBJ1-2; D is ambiguous. The specimen sequenced was blood. Here the CDR3 DNA reads TGTGCCTGGAGTGTCCACTATGGCTACACCTCC. Residues: CAWSVHYGYTS.